Sequencing of this TCR beta chain was carried out in a study of control samples from healthy donors and cancer patients. Germline V gene sequence: CDR1 SNHLY, CDR2 FYNNEI. V was clipped by 6 bases and J by 7 bases, with 7 bases between them. There are 12 residues in the CDR3. Generated by immunoSEQ multiplex PCR, the TCRdb table keeps only in-frame clones and is missing some. Here the sample spans about 90,000 clones, 75% to 95% being singletons. This clonotype was sampled from a woman between 18 and 29 years old in good health. The rearrangement joins TRBV2 to TRBJ1-6; no clear D. Specimen: blood. CDR3 coding DNA: TGTGCCAGCAGCCTTCAAAATTCACCCCTCCACTTT. Its translation: CASSLQNSPLHF.